Only one count was recorded for the clone carrying this TCR beta chain. The antigen is undetermined. Trimming pared 4 bases from V and 4 bases from J, leaving 11 bases between. There are 14 residues in the CDR3. Germline V lookup: CDR1 MGHRA, CDR2 YSYEKL. It was with 60 Vbeta and 13 Jbeta primers that the PCR ran. TCRdb keeps only in-frame clones here, not all; method: immunoSEQ multiplex PCR. The repertoire holds 100,000 or so clones, approximately 85% seen once, with about 5% in the top ten. This record belongs to a study of cytomegalovirus exposure and HLA in healthy donors. Overall study results and limits: Available immune exposure information covered CMV serostatus only.

Source material: PBMCs. The receptor was isolated from a man in his forties in good health and CMV-seropositive. The V gene is TRBV4-1, the J gene TRBJ1-5; D is ambiguous. CDR3 sequence reads: CASSLGGYNQPQHF. The CDR3 nucleotides are TGCGCCAGCAGCCTTGGCGGCTATAATCAGCCCCAGCATTTT.